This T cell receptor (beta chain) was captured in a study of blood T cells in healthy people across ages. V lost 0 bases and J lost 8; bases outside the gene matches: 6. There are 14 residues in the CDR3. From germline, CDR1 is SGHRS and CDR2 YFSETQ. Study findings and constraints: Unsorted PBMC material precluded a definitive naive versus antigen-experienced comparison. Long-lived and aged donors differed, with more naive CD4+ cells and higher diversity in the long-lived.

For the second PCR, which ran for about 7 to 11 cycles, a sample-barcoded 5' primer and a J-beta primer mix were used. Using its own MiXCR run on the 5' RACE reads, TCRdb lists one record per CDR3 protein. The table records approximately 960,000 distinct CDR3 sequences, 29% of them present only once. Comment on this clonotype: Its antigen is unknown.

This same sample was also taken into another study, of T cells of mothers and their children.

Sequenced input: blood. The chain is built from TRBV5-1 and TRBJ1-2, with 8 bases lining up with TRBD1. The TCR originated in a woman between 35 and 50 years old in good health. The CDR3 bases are TGCGCCAGCAGCTTGGGGACAGGGTTATTCGGCTACACCTTC. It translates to CASSLGTGLFGYTF. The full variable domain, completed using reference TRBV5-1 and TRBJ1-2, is KAGVTQTPRYLIKTRGQQVTLSCSPISGHRSVSWYQQTPGQGLQFLFEYFSETQRNKGNFPGRFSGRQFSNSRSEMNVSTLELGDSALYLCASSLGTGLFGYTFGSGTRLTVV.